The present TCR beta chain was sequenced within a study of T cell responses to AZD1222 COVID-19 vaccine. Trimming pared 2 bases from V and 4 bases from J, leaving 11 bases between. The V gene's germline CDR1 is SGHRS and CDR2 YFSETQ. The CDR3 consists of 14 residues. Sequenced by immunoSEQ multiplex PCR; TCRdb stores in-frame clones only, minus some. Of 100,000 to 150,000 clones in the sample, 89% were seen once. With respect to this clone: Antigen specificity is unknown.

Study observations and caveats: At 160-218 and 743-854, vaccine-associated CD4 TCRs were dominant, and they spanned spike. Clonal diversity may have been underestimated in mostly white British donors. Nearly half of spike-specific TCRs reportedly target unmutated variant regions. Baseline antibody screening turned up just a handful of seropositive AZD1222 recipients.

The chain links TRBV5-1 to TRBJ2-3, with D perhaps matching TRBD2 (7 bases). The source of this sequence is an adult in good health. The specimen was peripheral blood, collected on day 0 of AZD1222 vaccination. Here the CDR3 DNA reads TGCGCCAGCAGCTTCGGAGGGGGGGCAGATACGCAGTATTTT. Translation: CASSFGGGADTQYF.